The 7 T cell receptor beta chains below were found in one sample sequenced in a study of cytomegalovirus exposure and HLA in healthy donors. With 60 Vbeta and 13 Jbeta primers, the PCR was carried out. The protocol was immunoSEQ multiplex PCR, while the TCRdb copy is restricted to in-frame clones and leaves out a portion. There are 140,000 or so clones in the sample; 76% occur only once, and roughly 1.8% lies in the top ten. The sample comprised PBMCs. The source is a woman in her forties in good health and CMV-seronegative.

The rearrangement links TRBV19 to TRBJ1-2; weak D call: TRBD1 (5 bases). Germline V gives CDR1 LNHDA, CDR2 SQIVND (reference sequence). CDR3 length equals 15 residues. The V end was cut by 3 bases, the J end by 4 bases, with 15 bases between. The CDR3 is CASSMGQGPPYGYTF. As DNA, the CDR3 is TGTGCCAGTAGTATGGGGCAGGGTCCCCCCTATGGCTACACCTTC.

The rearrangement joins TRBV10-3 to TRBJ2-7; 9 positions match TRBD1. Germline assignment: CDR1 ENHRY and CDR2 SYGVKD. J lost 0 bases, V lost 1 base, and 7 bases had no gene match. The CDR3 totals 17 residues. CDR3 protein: CAISEFVDRGASYEQYF. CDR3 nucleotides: TGTGCCATCAGTGAGTTCGTAGACAGGGGGGCCTCCTACGAGCAGTACTTC.

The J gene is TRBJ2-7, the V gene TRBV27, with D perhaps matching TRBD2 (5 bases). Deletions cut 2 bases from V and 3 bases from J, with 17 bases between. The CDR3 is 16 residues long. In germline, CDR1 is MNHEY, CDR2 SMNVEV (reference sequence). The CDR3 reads CASSLQRPGFGYEQYF. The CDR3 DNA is TGTGCCAGCAGTTTACAGCGGCCGGGCTTTGGCTACGAGCAGTACTTC.

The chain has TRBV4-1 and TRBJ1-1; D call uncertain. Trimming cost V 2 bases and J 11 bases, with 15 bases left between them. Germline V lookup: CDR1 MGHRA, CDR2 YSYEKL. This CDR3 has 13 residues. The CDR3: CASSQTQPGIAFF. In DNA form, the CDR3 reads TGCGCCAGCAGCCAAACGCAGCCCGGGATCGCTTTCTTT.

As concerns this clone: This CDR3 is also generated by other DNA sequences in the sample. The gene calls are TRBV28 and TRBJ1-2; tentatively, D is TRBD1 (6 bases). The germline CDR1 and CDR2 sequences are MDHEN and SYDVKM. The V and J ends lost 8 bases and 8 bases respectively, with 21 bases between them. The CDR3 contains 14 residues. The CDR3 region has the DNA TGTGCCAGCGGTCTCCGGGACATAAGCTCGGGCTACACCTTC. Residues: CASGLRDISSGYTF.

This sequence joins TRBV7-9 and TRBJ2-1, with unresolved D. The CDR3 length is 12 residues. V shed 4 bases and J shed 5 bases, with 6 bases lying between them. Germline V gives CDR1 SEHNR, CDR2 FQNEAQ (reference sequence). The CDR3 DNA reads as TGTGCCAGCAGCTCTCTCCACAATGAGCAGTTCTTC. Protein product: CASSSLHNEQFF. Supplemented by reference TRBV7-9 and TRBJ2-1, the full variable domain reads DTGVSQNPRHKITKRGQNVTFRCDPISEHNRLYWYRQTLGQGPEFLTYFQNEAQLEKSRLLSDRFSAERPKGSFSTLEIQRTEQGDSAMYLCASSSLHNEQFFGPGTRLTVL.

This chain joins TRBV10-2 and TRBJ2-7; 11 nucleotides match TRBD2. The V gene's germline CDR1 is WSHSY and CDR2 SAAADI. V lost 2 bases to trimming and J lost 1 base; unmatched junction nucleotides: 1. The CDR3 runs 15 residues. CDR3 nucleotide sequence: TGCGCCAGCAGTGAGATAGCGGGGGGGTCCTACGAGCAGTACTTC. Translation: CASSEIAGGSYEQYF.